The TCR beta chain under discussion was sequenced for a study of blood T cell repertoires in COVID-19 (TCRdb year 2020). At the level of the whole study: The collaborator samples originated in the United States, Italy and Spain and spanned the acute and convalescent phases of COVID-19. Sample metadata almost always included a de-identified subject ID, COVID-19 status, age in years and sex. Subjects who had been exposed to COVID-19, were actively infected with it, or had recovered from it provided the deeply sampled blood TCRbeta repertoires that made up the dataset. Where available, HLA class I and class II types were taken from metadata supplied by the sample provider and were not determined by assay-based typing. A freely available public database, intended as a resource for researchers studying the immune response to SARS-CoV-2, is where the repertoires were released. Samples were obtained from the ongoing ImmuneRACE study (first 160 participants) and from some 1,300 subjects provided by 6 global collaborators. The prospective study material was composed of cDNA or gDNA derived from T cells, B-cell-depleted T cells, or PBMCs.

This clone showed up just once. Its specific antigen is unknown. Per-base qualities were not stored, and no clone one base away is much larger. The paper as a whole reports these results and caveats: Clinical and demographic metadata were provided uncurated, with the amount varying by source and participant.

The immunoSEQ Assay, a bias-controlled multiplex PCR, was used to amplify TCRbeta CDR3 regions from genomic DNA. On the study's bioinformatics: Within the assay, amplification of reference gene primers was used to estimate how many nucleated cells each sample contained. To quantify the absolute abundance of each unique TCRbeta CDR3 rearrangement, sequence reads were collapsed and filtered. For each sample, productive Simpson clonality was calculated as the square root of Simpson's diversity index over productive rearrangements. TCRdb re-hosts the immuneACCESS table, in-frame sequences only. Its copies lack some clones; in the studies checked, an unresolved V gene accounts for under half of them, and the cause for the rest is not known. That table gives V, J and clone size, and the DNA gave D and trimming. Counted in this sample were 300,000 to 400,000 clones; around 92% of them appeared once. The ten largest clones capture 2.5% to 3.5% of the sample.

The CDR3, from cysteine to phenylalanine, totals 15 residues. The only DNA kept is the CDR3, 45 bases in frame from the first base. The germline V gene (reference sequence) gives CDR1 as LNHDA and CDR2 as SQIVND. Unmatched junction bases come to 6, with V trimmed by 4 bases and J by 3 bases. In Seattle, one collaborating source enrolled patients while the infection was active and tracked those patients longitudinally over the course of disease. Whole blood was collected in K2EDTA tubes by collaborating institutions according to the institutions' own protocols. For TCRbeta analysis, collaborator samples were shipped as frozen whole blood, as isolated PBMCs, or as DNA extracted from either sample type.

The sequence links TRBV19 to TRBJ2-1; 7 bases in the middle match TRBD1. Sequenced sample: peripheral blood. This sequence was found in a woman in her thirties with COVID-19, enrolled during active disease. The sequenced DNA is TGTGCCAGTAGTAGATCACAGGGGAACTACAATGAGCAGTTCTTC. It codes for CASSRSQGNYNEQFF.